This entry lists 14 T cell receptor beta chains sequenced from one sample in a study of early T cells in non-severe SARS-CoV-2 infection. Via MiXCR, TCRdb re-called the 5' RACE reads, giving one row per CDR3 protein. The sample shows 80,000 or so distinct CDR3 sequences, roughly 15% of them seen only once. Sequenced sample: whole blood. Receptors originate from an adult who was a healthcare worker with PCR-confirmed SARS-CoV-2 infection or an uninfected control (not recorded which).

This chain links TRBV28 with TRBJ1-6; D unclear. Trimming took 6 bases from V and 7 from J, leaving 22 bases between them. CDR1 MDHEN and CDR2 SYDVKM come from the germline V gene. This CDR3 contains 17 residues. The CDR3 nucleotides read TGTGCCAGCAGAGACAAAATGTTCACGGCGGAAAATTCACCCCTCCACTTT. Its protein is CASRDKMFTAENSPLHF.

V gene TRBV28 combines with J gene TRBJ1-2; D uncertain. V lost 10 bases and J 1 base, leaving 13 bases between the germline ends. In germline, CDR1 is MDHEN, CDR2 SYDVKM. The CDR3 runs 13 residues. The DNA for the CDR3 is TGTGCCACCCGGGAGGGATTTAACTATGGCTACACCTTC. Translating it yields CATREGFNYGYTF.

The CDR3 DNA sequence: TGTGCCAGCAGCCAAGGGGCTAGAAGTCCGCGCGGGGAGTTCTTC. Its translation: CASSQGARSPRGEFF. The V gene is TRBV7-2, the J gene TRBJ2-1, with a weak D call TRBD2 (6 bases). The CDR3 covers 15 residues. The V and J ends lost 5 bases and 14 bases respectively, with 25 bases between them. CDR1 is SGHTA, CDR2 FQGNSA, per germline.

The chain couples TRBV6-2 or TRBV6-3 to TRBJ1-5; D is unclear. Germline lookup yields CDR1 MNHEY and CDR2 SVGEGT. V was pared by 1 base and J by 5 bases, with 12 bases between. The length of the CDR3 is 15 residues. The CDR3 here is CASSYFGRSDQPQHF. CDR3 coding DNA: TGTGCCAGCAGTTACTTCGGCAGAAGCGATCAGCCCCAGCATTTT.

This clonotype was detected a few times. The chain links TRBV7-2 to TRBJ2-7, with a tentative D call TRBD2 (5 bases). Looked up from germline, CDR1 is SGHTA and CDR2 is FQGNSA. The V end was cut by 2 bases, the J end by 6 bases, with 11 bases between. The CDR3 is 13 residues long. CDR3 amino acids: CASSLRDGGEQYF. The CDR3, as DNA: TGTGCCAGCAGCTTAAGGGATGGAGGCGAGCAGTACTTC.

This clonotype was detected a few times. The gene calls are TRBV6-6 and TRBJ1-4; no clear D. Germline CDR1 is MNHNY and CDR2 is SVGAGI (reference sequence). V gave up 7 bases and J gave up 3 bases, with 9 bases separating them. There are 13 residues in the CDR3. This chain's CDR3 is CASTGSSNEKLFF. The DNA of the CDR3 is TGTGCCAGCACTGGATCTTCTAATGAAAAACTGTTTTTT.

The chain couples TRBV4-2 to TRBJ2-7; 10 nucleotides align to TRBD2. The V and J ends lost 1 base and 3 bases, in that order; junction bases with no gene match: 3. There are 15 residues in the CDR3. Germline V gene sequence: CDR1 LGHNA, CDR2 YNFKEQ. CDR3 amino acids: CASSQGLAGVYEQYF. CDR3 nucleotide sequence: TGTGCCAGCAGCCAAGGGCTAGCGGGAGTCTACGAGCAGTACTTC.

This clonotype was recorded at least ten times. The chain recombines TRBV7-2 with TRBJ2-1; either TRBD1 or TRBD2 may supply D (6 bases each). The CDR3 covers 16 residues. V lost 1 base and J lost 2, with 12 bases in between. The V gene's germline CDR1 is SGHTA and CDR2 FQGNSA. CDR3 amino acids: CASSLGTGAPYNEQFF. DNA of the CDR3: TGTGCCAGCAGCTTAGGGACGGGGGCCCCCTACAATGAGCAGTTCTTC.

This clonotype has at least ten counts. The chain links TRBV4-2 to TRBJ1-5, with a possible D match to TRBD1 (5 bases). Germline V lookup: CDR1 LGHNA, CDR2 YNFKEQ. CDR3 size: 13 residues. V dropped 1 base and J dropped 7 bases, with 8 bases sitting between them. CDR3 region: CASSQAGEQPQHF. The CDR3 nucleotides are TGTGCCAGCAGCCAAGCGGGGGAGCAGCCCCAGCATTTT.

V and J are TRBV25-1 and TRBJ1-2; no definite D call. The V end lost 3 bases, the J end lost 0 bases, and 8 bases lay between the germline ends. This CDR3 has 14 residues. Germline CDR1 MGHDK, CDR2 SYGVNS. The CDR3 bases are TGTGCCAGCAGTGACGGGAACCCTAACTATGGCTACACCTTC. Amino acids: CASSDGNPNYGYTF.

This clonotype has a handful of counts. V gene TRBV20-1 combines with J gene TRBJ2-3, with TRBD1 identical over 8 bases. Losses at the gene ends were 6 bases for V and 6 bases for J; bases not matched to a gene: 8. CDR1 DFQATT and CDR2 SNEGSKA come from the germline V gene (reference sequence). This CDR3 contains 13 residues. The CDR3 DNA follows: TGCAGTGCGATTACAGGGGGTGCGGATACGCAGTATTTT. Translating gives CSAITGGADTQYF.

V is TRBV7-2 and J is TRBJ2-2, with 11 bases matching TRBD2. The ends lost 2 bases at V and 7 bases at J; junction bases unmatched: 3. CDR1 is SGHTA, CDR2 FQGNSA, per germline. The CDR3 consists of 15 residues. The CDR3 loop is CASSLSLAGGGELFF. CDR3 DNA sequence: TGTGCCAGCAGCTTATCCCTAGCGGGAGGCGGGGAGCTGTTTTTT. Full variable domain (remainder filled in from reference TRBV7-2 and TRBJ2-2): GAGVSQSPSNKVTEKGKDVELRCDPISGHTALYWYRQSLGQGLEFLIYFQGNSAPDKSGLPSDRFSAERTGGSVSTLTIQRTQQEDSAVYLCASSLSLAGGGELFFGEGSRLTVL.

This clonotype was detected only once. The chain joins TRBV29-1 to TRBJ2-1; maybe TRBD1 (5 bases). Trimming removed 7 bases from V and 8 bases from J, with 9 bases in between. Germline V gene data show CDR1 as SQVTM and CDR2 as ANQGSEA. The CDR3 is made up of 10 amino acids. CDR3 region: CSARAHEQFF. The CDR3, as DNA: TGCAGCGCCAGGGCCCATGAGCAGTTCTTC.

V gene TRBV7-9 combines with J gene TRBJ2-1; TRBD2 might be the D (5 bases). Trimming removed 2 bases at V and 9 bases at J, with 23 bases between. The CDR3 covers 17 residues. Germline CDR1 reads SEHNR; CDR2 reads FQNEAQ (reference sequence). As DNA, the CDR3 is TGTGCCAGCAGCTTAAGGACCGAGGGCAAAAGTATCGGTGAGCAGTTCTTC. Translated: CASSLRTEGKSIGEQFF.